This T cell receptor beta chain was sequenced in a study of OX40 agonist ivuxolimab in advanced cancers. Study-wide context: The mean age was approximately 60 years, ranging from about 20 to 85, with 65% to 85% of participants male.

The V gene lost 4 bases and the J gene lost 10 bases, with 9 bases spanning the gap. CDR1 and CDR2 (germline): MNHEY, SMNVEV (reference sequence). This CDR3 is 11 amino acids long. Method: immunoSEQ multiplex PCR; TCRdb's copy keeps in-frame clones and lacks some. The data show tens of thousands of clones, roughly 86% seen once. Points on this clone: Antigen specificity is unknown.

Study-level points and caveats: A proportion of nonresponders additionally exhibited low normalized T-cell clonal expansion.

The receptor comes from an adult with an advanced solid tumor such as melanoma, head and neck, liver or kidney cancer. The sequenced sample was CD4+ or CD8+ T cells sorted from blood, obtained in a trial of the OX40 agonist ivuxolimab. This chain joins TRBV27 and TRBJ2-3; no firm D call. The chain's CDR3 is CASSYRLSQYF. In nucleotides, the CDR3 is TGTGCCAGCAGTTACCGCTTGTCGCAGTATTTT.